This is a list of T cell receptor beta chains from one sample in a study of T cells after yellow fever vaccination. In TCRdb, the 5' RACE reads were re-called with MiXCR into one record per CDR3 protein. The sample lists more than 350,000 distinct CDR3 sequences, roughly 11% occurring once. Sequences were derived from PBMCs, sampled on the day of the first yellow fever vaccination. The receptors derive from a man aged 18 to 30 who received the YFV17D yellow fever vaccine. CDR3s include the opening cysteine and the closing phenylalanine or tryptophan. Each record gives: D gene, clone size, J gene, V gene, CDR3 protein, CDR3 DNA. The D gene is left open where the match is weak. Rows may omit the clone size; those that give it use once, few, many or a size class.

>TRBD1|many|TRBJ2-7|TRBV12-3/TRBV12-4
CASSSGGPAGEQYF
TGTGCCAGCAGTTCAGGGGGCCCGGCGGGTGAGCAGTACTTC
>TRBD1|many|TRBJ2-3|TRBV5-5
CASSLHRGSVADTQYF
TGTGCCAGCAGCTTGCACAGGGGGAGTGTGGCAGATACGCAGTATTTT
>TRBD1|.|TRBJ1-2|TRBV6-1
CASSTDRGTGGYTF
TGTGCCAGCAGTACGGACAGGGGGACGGGCGGCTACACCTTC
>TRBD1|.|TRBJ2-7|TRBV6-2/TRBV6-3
CASSKQGYEQYF
TGTGCCAGCAGTAAACAGGGGTACGAGCAGTACTTC
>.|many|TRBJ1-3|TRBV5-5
CASSLGQTSSGNTIYF
TGTGCCAGCAGCTTAGGACAGACGAGCTCTGGAAACACCATATATTTT
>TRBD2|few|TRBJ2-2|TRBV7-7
CASSLDSGEYGELFF
TGTGCCAGCAGCTTGGATAGCGGGGAGTACGGGGAGCTGTTTTTT
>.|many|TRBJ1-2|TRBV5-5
CASSLPANYGYTF
TGTGCCAGCAGCTTACCTGCTAACTATGGCTACACCTTC
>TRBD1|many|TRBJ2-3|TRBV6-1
CASSQDRGRDTQYF
TGTGCCAGCAGCCAGGACAGGGGGCGCGATACGCAGTATTTT
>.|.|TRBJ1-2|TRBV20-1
CSAIRRRDWFDYTF
TGCAGTGCTATCCGGCGCAGGGATTGGTTCGACTACACCTTC
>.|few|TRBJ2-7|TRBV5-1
CASTLDMEQYF
TGCGCCAGCACCCTCGATATGGAGCAGTACTTC
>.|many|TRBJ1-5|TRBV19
CASMSLGGRYNQPQHF
TGTGCCAGTATGAGTCTGGGCGGCCGGTACAATCAGCCCCAGCATTTT
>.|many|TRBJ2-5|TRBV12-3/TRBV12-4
CASSPPSRQETQYF
TGTGCCAGCAGTCCCCCGAGCAGGCAAGAGACCCAGTACTTC
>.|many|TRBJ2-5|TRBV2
CASSESQRETQYF
TGTGCCAGCAGTGAAAGTCAGCGAGAGACCCAGTACTTC
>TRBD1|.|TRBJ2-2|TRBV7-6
CASRAPTGGADTGELFF
TGTGCCAGCAGAGCCCCGACAGGGGGCGCCGACACCGGGGAGCTGTTTTTT
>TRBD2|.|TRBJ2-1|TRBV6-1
CASRPGLAGASYNEQFF
TGTGCCAGCAGGCCTGGTCTAGCGGGGGCATCCTACAATGAGCAGTTCTTC
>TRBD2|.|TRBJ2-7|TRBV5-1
CASSQTASGGAYEQYF
TGCGCCAGCAGCCAGACCGCTAGCGGGGGAGCCTACGAGCAGTACTTC
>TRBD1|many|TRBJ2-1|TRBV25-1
CASSQTGTYNEQFF
TGTGCCAGCAGTCAGACAGGGACATACAATGAGCAGTTCTTC
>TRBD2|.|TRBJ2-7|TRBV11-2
CASSPRIAGDQYEQYF
TGTGCCAGCAGCCCCCGGATAGCGGGGGACCAATACGAGCAGTACTTC
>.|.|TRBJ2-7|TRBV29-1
CSASYRDFDEQYF
TGCAGTGCCTCCTACAGAGACTTCGACGAGCAGTACTTC
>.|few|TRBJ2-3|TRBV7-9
CASSTGIDTQYF
TGTGCCAGCAGCACAGGGATAGATACGCAGTATTTT
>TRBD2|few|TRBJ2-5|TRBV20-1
CSASGGVWETQYF
TGCAGTGCGAGCGGGGGGGTATGGGAGACCCAGTACTTC
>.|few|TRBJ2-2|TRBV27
CASLSGRGTGELFF
TGTGCCAGTTTAAGCGGCAGGGGCACCGGGGAGCTGTTTTTT
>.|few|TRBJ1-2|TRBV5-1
CASSLLWGDDYGYTF
TGCGCCAGCAGCTTGCTCTGGGGTGATGACTATGGCTACACCTTC
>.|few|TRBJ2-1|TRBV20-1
CSASSGPLSYNEQFF
TGCAGTGCTAGTTCCGGGCCCCTCTCCTACAATGAGCAGTTCTTC
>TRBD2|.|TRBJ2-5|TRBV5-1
CASSLRTSGGVETQYF
TGCGCCAGCAGCTTGCGGACTAGCGGGGGTGTCGAGACCCAGTACTTC
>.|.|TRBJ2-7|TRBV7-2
CASSLTDLRAYEQYF
TGTGCCAGCAGCCTGACGGACCTTAGAGCCTACGAGCAGTACTTC
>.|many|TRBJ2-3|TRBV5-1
CASSLVGGSMTDTQYF
TGCGCCAGCAGCTTGGTGGGCGGGTCCATGACAGATACGCAGTATTTT
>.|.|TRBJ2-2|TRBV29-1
CSVSPYNGELFF
TGCAGCGTTTCCCCCTACAACGGGGAGCTGTTTTTT
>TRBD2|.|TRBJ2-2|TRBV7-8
CASRITHSGANTGELFF
TGTGCCAGCAGGATAACCCACAGCGGGGCGAACACCGGGGAGCTGTTTTTT
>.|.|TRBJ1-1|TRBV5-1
CASSRDRMSTEAFF
TGCGCCAGCAGCAGGGACCGGATGAGCACTGAAGCTTTCTTT
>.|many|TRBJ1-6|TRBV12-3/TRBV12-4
CASTGNWDSPLHF
TGTGCCAGCACCGGAAACTGGGATTCACCCCTCCACTTT
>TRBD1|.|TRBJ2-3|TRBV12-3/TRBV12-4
CASRSSSDRGISHTDTQYF
TGTGCCAGCCGTTCTTCCTCGGACAGGGGCATCTCACACACAGATACGCAGTATTTT
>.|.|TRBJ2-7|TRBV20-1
CSARDIRRRGYGEQYF
TGCAGTGCTAGAGATATCCGACGGCGAGGGTACGGCGAGCAGTACTTC
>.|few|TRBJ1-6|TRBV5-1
CASSPQGGADSPLHF
TGCGCCAGCAGCCCCCAAGGGGGGGCTGATTCACCCCTCCACTTT
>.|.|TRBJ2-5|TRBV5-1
CASTLREPTETQYF
TGCGCCAGCACCCTGAGAGAGCCTACCGAGACCCAGTACTTC
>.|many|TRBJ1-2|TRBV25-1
CASSDPNRAGYTF
TGTGCCAGCAGTGACCCGAACAGGGCCGGCTACACCTTC
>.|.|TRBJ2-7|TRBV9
CASSALGVVRDEQYF
TGTGCCAGCAGCGCCCTGGGGGTAGTGAGGGACGAGCAGTACTTC
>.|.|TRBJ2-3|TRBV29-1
CSVEWRGQNTDTQYF
TGCAGCGTTGAATGGCGGGGGCAGAACACAGATACGCAGTATTTT
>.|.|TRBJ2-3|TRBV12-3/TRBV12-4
CASSKSDSTDTQYF
TGTGCCAGCAGCAAGAGTGACAGCACAGATACGCAGTATTTT
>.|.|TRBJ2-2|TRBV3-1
CASSPDLVRTGELFF
TGTGCCAGCAGCCCAGACTTGGTCCGGACCGGGGAGCTGTTTTTT
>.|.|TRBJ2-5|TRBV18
CASSPGIQQETQYF
TGTGCCAGCTCACCAGGGATTCAACAAGAGACCCAGTACTTC
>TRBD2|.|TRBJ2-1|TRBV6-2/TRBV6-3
CASTSGSGGAYNEQFF
TGTGCCAGCACGTCGGGTAGCGGGGGGGCCTACAATGAGCAGTTCTTC
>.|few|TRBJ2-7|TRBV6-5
CASLGGAGGEQYF
TGTGCCAGCCTTGGAGGAGCCGGCGGAGAGCAGTACTTC
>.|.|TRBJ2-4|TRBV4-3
CASSQGFGQTGLQYF
TGCGCCAGCAGCCAAGGTTTTGGACAAACGGGACTTCAGTACTTC
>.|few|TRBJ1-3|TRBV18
CASSPPISGNTIYF
TGTGCCAGCTCACCACCTATATCTGGAAACACCATATATTTT
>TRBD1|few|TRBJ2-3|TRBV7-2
CASSSGQPTDTQYF
TGTGCCAGCAGCTCGGGACAGCCCACAGATACGCAGTATTTT
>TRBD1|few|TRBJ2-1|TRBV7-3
CASSSGQAIGLYNEQFF
TGTGCCAGCAGCTCCGGACAGGCCATTGGCCTCTACAATGAGCAGTTCTTC
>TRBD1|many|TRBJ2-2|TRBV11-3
CASSPRTGTGELFF
TGTGCCAGCAGCCCTCGGACAGGGACCGGGGAGCTGTTTTTT
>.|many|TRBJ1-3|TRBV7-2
CASSLDPSGNTIYF
TGTGCCAGCAGCTTGGATCCTTCTGGAAACACCATATATTTT
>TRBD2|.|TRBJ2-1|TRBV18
CASSPVAGGLNEQFF
TGTGCCAGCTCACCCGTAGCGGGGGGACTGAATGAGCAGTTCTTC
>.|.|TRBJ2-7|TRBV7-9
CASSLQAGEAVEQYF
TGTGCCAGCAGCCTACAAGCAGGGGAGGCGGTCGAGCAGTACTTC
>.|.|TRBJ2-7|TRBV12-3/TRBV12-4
CASSFRRWGYEQYF
TGTGCCAGCAGTTTTCGCAGATGGGGCTACGAGCAGTACTTC
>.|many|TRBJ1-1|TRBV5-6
CASTGPNTEAFF
TGTGCCTCCACGGGGCCGAACACTGAAGCTTTCTTT
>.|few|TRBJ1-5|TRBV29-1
CSVLFGNQPQHF
TGCAGCGTCCTTTTTGGCAATCAGCCCCAGCATTTT
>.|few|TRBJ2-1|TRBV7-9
CASSLEAHEQFF
TGTGCCAGCAGCTTAGAAGCACATGAGCAGTTCTTC
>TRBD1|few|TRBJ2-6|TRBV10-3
CAISLGQGAGGANVLTF
TGTGCCATCAGTTTGGGACAGGGGGCCGGTGGGGCCAACGTCCTGACTTTC
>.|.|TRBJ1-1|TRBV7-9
CASSLVNREAFF
TGTGCCAGCAGCTTAGTTAACCGGGAAGCTTTCTTT
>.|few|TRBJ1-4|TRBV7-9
CASGPTNEKLFF
TGTGCCAGCGGACCAACTAATGAAAAACTGTTTTTT
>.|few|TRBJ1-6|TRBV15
CATSRDSASRVYSPLHF
TGTGCCACCAGCAGAGATTCGGCCTCGCGGGTTTATTCACCCCTCCACTTT
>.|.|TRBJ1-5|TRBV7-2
CASSRGRGRNQPQHF
TGTGCCAGCAGCCGCGGACGGGGTCGAAATCAGCCCCAGCATTTT